This T cell receptor beta chain comes out of a study of tumor-infiltrating lymphocytes in primary liver carcinoma. Study overall: The number of productive TCRbeta reads per sample ranged from roughly 3.65 to 7.5 million and was similar across tissue types.

The study's findings and limits: Tumor region pairs shared more overlap than did tumor-adjacent and tumor-blood pairs.

CDR1 MGHRA and CDR2 YSYEKL come from the germline V gene. The CDR3 consists of 14 residues. Bulk tissue was left unsorted, and RNA and DNA were co-extracted from approximately 20-30 mg of it. Surgical resection was used to treat these primary liver carcinoma patients. The input was 450 to 550 ng total RNA; TCR beta cDNA was made from it with a constant-region primer. Amplification in three nested multiplex PCR rounds with slightly modified ARM-PCR gave rise to TCR beta libraries. A C-beta reverse primer was combined with TRBV1-TRBV30 forward primers in the first two PCR rounds, and each round had roughly 9 cycles. TCRdb itself ran the multiplex PCR reads through MiXCR, one entry per CDR3 protein. This table has 35,000 to 40,000 distinct CDR3 sequences, more than 70% appearing once. In regard to this clonotype: The antigen is not known. A much larger clone is a single base away; this may be a read error.

The TCR comes from a man aged 35-49 years with primary liver carcinoma and hepatitis B virus infection. The chain is built from TRBV4-1 and TRBJ2-5; TRBD1 matches 7 bases. Sequenced material: tumor-adjacent normal liver tissue. CDR3 loop: CAGSTRTGVETHYF. CDR3 DNA sequence: TGCGCCGGCAGCACCCGGACAGGAGTCGAGACCCACTACTTC.